Below are 3 T cell receptor beta chains sequenced from a single sample in a study of OX40 agonist ivuxolimab in advanced cancers. Here immunoSEQ multiplex PCR was the method, and the copy in TCRdb shows in-frame clones only, minus some. This table holds roughly 73,000 clones, around nine tenths found once. The material sequenced was CD4+ or CD8+ T cells sorted from blood, taken in a trial of the OX40 agonist ivuxolimab. These receptors came from an adult with an advanced solid tumor such as melanoma, head and neck, liver or kidney cancer.

CDR3 nucleotide sequence: TGTGCCAGCAGCATTAGCGGGAGGGACACAGATACGCAGTATTTT. Protein product: CASSISGRDTDTQYF. The chain couples TRBV9 to TRBJ2-3; 11 bases map to TRBD2. Trimming cost V 4 bases and J 2 bases; bases outside gene matches: 3. The CDR3 loop spans 15 amino acids. Germline CDR1 SGDLS, CDR2 YYNGEE.

V gene TRBV9 combines with J gene TRBJ1-2, with D possibly matching TRBD1 (5 bases). This CDR3 comprises 15 residues. Trimming pared 3 bases from V and 3 bases from J, leaving 15 bases between. Germline CDR1 SGDLS, CDR2 YYNGEE. The CDR3 sequence: CASSAGDSRDYGYTF. DNA of the CDR3: TGTGCCAGCAGCGCCGGTGACAGTCGGGACTATGGCTACACCTTC.

The V call is TRBV4-1, the J call TRBJ2-1; 8 bases align to TRBD2. This CDR3 has 17 amino acids. Per the germline V gene, CDR1 is MGHRA and CDR2 is YSYEKL. V gave up 1 base and J gave up 2 bases; unmatched junction bases: 7. CDR3 sequence: CASSQGDAGGPYNEQFF. CDR3 sequence (DNA): TGCGCCAGCAGCCAAGGGGACGCGGGAGGACCCTACAATGAGCAGTTCTTC.